This T cell receptor (beta chain) was observed in a study of shared clonotypes between healthy human individuals. About the study: A donor's plate count was three for CD4 naive and three for CD4 memory; CD8 naive had two and CD8 memory one.

Study-level results: It was only blood that was sampled, and tissue repertoires likely differ.

Using approximately 190 ng DNA, approximately 30,000 T cell genomes, the sorted-subset replicate PCRs were run. Clones were sequenced by immunoSEQ multiplex PCR, and TCRdb holds only the in-frame ones, with some missing. The table lists some 630,000 clones, approximately 75% of them singletons, with 1.8% in the top ten. On this clone: Its cognate antigen is unknown.

V shed 3 bases, J shed 3 bases, and the junction held 5 bases outside the gene matches. Germline CDR1 and CDR2: MGHRA and YSYEKL. The CDR3 covers 16 residues. CD4+ cells were split into CD45RA+ naive and CD45RA-negative memory subsets. This chain links TRBV4-1 with TRBJ2-1, with 10 bases that match TRBD2. The receptor's source is a woman younger than 45 in good health. Sequencing was done on a sample of memory CD4+ T cells sorted from blood. Subset described: CD45RA-negative fraction. The CDR3 loop is CASSHLAGVVYNEQFF. The CDR3 DNA is TGCGCCAGCAGCCATCTAGCGGGAGTAGTCTACAATGAGCAGTTCTTC.